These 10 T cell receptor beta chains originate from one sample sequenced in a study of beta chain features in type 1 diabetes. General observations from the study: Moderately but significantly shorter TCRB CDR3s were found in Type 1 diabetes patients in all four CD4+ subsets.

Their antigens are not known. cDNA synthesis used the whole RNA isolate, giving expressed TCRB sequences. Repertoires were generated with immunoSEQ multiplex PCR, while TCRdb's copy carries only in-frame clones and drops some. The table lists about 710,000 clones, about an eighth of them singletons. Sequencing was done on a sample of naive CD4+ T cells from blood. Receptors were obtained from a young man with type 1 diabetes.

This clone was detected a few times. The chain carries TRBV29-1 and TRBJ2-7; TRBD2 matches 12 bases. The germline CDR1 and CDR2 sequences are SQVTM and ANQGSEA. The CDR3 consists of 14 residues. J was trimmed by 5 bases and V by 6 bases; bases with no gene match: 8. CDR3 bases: TGCAGCGTGTCGTCTAGCGGGAGGGCCAACGAGCAGTACTTC. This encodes CSVSSSGRANEQYF.

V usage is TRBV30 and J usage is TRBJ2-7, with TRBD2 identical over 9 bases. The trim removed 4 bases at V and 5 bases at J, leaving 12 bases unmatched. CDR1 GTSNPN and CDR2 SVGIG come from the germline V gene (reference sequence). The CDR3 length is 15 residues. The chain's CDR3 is CAWKGGRVPGHEQYF. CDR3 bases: TGTGCCTGGAAGGGCGGGAGGGTCCCCGGTCACGAGCAGTACTTC.

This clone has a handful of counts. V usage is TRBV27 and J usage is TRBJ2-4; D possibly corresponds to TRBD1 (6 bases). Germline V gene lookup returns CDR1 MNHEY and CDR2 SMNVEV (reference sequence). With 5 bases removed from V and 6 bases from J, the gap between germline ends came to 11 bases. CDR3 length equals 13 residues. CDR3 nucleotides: TGTGCCAGCAGTCTATTGACAGGAAACATTCAGTACTTC. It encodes CASSLLTGNIQYF.

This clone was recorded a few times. The CDR3 region is CASSLAGGYTF. The CDR3 DNA reads as TGTGCCAGCAGCCTTGCGGGAGGCTACACCTTC. The rearrangement joins TRBV5-4 to TRBJ1-2, with D unclear. V was clipped by 4 bases and J by 8 bases, with 9 bases between them. Germline V gene lookup returns CDR1 SGHNT and CDR2 YYREEE (reference sequence). This CDR3 is 11 amino acids long.

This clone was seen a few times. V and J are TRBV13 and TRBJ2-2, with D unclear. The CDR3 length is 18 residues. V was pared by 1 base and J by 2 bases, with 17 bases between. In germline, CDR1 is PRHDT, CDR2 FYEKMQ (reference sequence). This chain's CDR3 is CASSLEVALWKNTGELFF. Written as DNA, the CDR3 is TGTGCCAGCAGCTTAGAGGTAGCACTCTGGAAAAACACCGGGGAGCTGTTTTTT.

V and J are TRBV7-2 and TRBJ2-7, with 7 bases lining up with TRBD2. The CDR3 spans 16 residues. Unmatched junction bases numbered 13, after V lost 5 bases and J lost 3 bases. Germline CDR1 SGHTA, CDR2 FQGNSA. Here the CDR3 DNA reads TGTGCCAGCAGCCTAAACGATGCGGGAGCGGTCTACGAGCAGTACTTC. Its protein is CASSLNDAGAVYEQYF.

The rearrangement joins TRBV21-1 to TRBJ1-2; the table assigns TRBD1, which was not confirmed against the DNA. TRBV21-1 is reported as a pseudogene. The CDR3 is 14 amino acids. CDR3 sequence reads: CASSKSGRGDGYTF. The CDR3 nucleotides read TGTGCCAGCAGCAAATCGGGCAGGGGTGACGGCTACACCTTC.

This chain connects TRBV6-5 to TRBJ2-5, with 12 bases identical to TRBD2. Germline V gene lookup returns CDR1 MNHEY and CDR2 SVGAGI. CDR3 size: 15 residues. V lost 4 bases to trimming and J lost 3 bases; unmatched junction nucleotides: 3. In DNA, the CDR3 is TGTGCCAGCAGTTCCCGACTAGCGGGGGAAGAGACCCAGTACTTC. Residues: CASSSRLAGEETQYF.

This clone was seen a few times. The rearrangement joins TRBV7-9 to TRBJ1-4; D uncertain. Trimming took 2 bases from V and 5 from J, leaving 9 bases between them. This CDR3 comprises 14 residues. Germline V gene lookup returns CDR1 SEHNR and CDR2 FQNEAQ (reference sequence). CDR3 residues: CASSLKGLNEKLFF. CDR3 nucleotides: TGTGCCAGCAGCTTAAAGGGTCTAAATGAAAAACTGTTTTTT.

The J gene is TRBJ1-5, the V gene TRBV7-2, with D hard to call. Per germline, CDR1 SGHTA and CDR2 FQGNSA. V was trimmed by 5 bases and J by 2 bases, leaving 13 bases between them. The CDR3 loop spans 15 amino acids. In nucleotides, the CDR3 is TGTGCCAGCAGCCTAGAGGTGGGTCGCAATCAGCCCCAGCATTTT. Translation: CASSLEVGRNQPQHF.